The 4 T cell receptor beta chains below all came from one sample that was sequenced in a study of monozygotic twins with inflammatory bowel disease. TCRdb reprocessed the 5' RACE reads, with one entry per CDR3 protein and no DNA. The repertoire shows some 210,000 distinct CDR3 sequences; the top ten hold roughly 1.5%. Specimen: blood. The receptors here all came from a human donor with ulcerative colitis or Crohn's disease, or a healthy co-twin of an affected twin (not recorded which).

The chain recombines TRBV7-2 with TRBJ2-4; the D gene TCRdb calls, TRBD2, cannot be checked with no DNA. CDR1 is SGHTA, CDR2 FQGNSA, per germline. This CDR3 contains 16 residues. CDR3: CASSVATSAGINIQYF.

The chain couples TRBV7-9 to TRBJ2-5; TCRdb gives TRBD1 as the D gene, but with no DNA this cannot be confirmed. The CDR3 length is 15 residues. The germline gives CDR1 SEHNR, CDR2 FQNEAQ (reference sequence). The CDR3 is CASSRDSAIWVTQYF.

This chain joins TRBV20-1 and TRBJ1-5; TCRdb names TRBD1, which stays unverified in the absence of DNA. Looked up from germline, CDR1 is DFQATT and CDR2 is SNEGSKA (reference sequence). CDR3 length: 15 amino acids. CDR3 region: CSAQGTGDGNQPQHF.

V gene TRBV11-2 combines with J gene TRBJ2-2; as DNA is missing, the TRBD2 call by TCRdb cannot be tested. This CDR3 has 17 amino acids. CDR1 and CDR2 (germline): SGHAT, FQNNGV. CDR3 protein: CASSSGLAGGLTGELFF.